These T cell receptor beta chains were read from a single sample in a study of cytomegalovirus exposure and HLA in healthy donors. Data came from immunoSEQ multiplex PCR; TCRdb stores just in-frame clones and leaves some out. This table has roughly 69,000 clones, around 73% appearing once. The sequenced sample consisted of PBMCs. These receptors were obtained from a man aged 50 to 59 in good health and CMV-seronegative. Both conserved end residues are part of each CDR3. Fields, in order: CDR3 protein, CDR3 DNA, D gene, J gene, V gene, clone size. D genes are given only for firm matches. The listing skips clone size in some rows; elsewhere it reads once, few, many or a size class.

cdr3_aa: CASSIQGAYSPLHF
cdr3_nt: TGTGCCAGCAGTATACAGGGGGCTTATTCACCCCTCCACTTT
d_call: TRBD1
j_call: TRBJ1-6
v_call: TRBV13
clone_size: NA

cdr3_aa: CASNQGAFLITGEQYF
cdr3_nt: TGTGCCAGCAATCAGGGGGCCTTTCTAATTACGGGCGAGCAGTACTTC
d_call: TRBD1
j_call: TRBJ2-7
v_call: TRBV28
clone_size: NA

cdr3_aa: CASIKTGGYTEAFF
cdr3_nt: TGTGCCAGTATTAAGACAGGGGGCTACACTGAAGCTTTCTTT
d_call: TRBD1
j_call: TRBJ1-1
v_call: TRBV19
clone_size: few

cdr3_aa: CASSVTGTGVGGYTF
cdr3_nt: TGTGCCAGCAGTGTTACCGGGACAGGGGTAGGTGGCTACACCTTC
d_call: TRBD1
j_call: TRBJ1-2
v_call: TRBV6-1
clone_size: NA

cdr3_aa: CASSFNNAYEQYF
cdr3_nt: TGTGCCAGCAGCTTCAACAATGCCTACGAGCAGTACTTC
d_call: NA
j_call: TRBJ2-7
v_call: TRBV5-6
clone_size: NA

cdr3_aa: CSVVKSGQGYMNTEAFF
cdr3_nt: TGCAGCGTTGTTAAATCGGGACAGGGCTATATGAACACTGAAGCTTTCTTT
d_call: TRBD1
j_call: TRBJ1-1
v_call: TRBV29-1
clone_size: NA

cdr3_aa: CASSSEQGGGSYEQYF
cdr3_nt: TGTGCCAGCAGTTCTGAACAGGGTGGGGGCTCCTACGAGCAGTACTTC
d_call: NA
j_call: TRBJ2-7
v_call: TRBV11-3
clone_size: NA

cdr3_aa: CATGLGGPYNEQFF
cdr3_nt: TGTGCCACCGGATTGGGGGGGCCCTACAATGAGCAGTTCTTC
d_call: NA
j_call: TRBJ2-1
v_call: TRBV15
clone_size: NA

cdr3_aa: CAWSVGAGGQETQYF
cdr3_nt: TGTGCCTGGAGCGTTGGGGCAGGGGGCCAAGAGACCCAGTACTTC
d_call: TRBD1
j_call: TRBJ2-5
v_call: TRBV30
clone_size: NA

cdr3_aa: CASSQEYGGWGNQPQHF
cdr3_nt: TGCGCCAGCAGCCAAGAGTACGGGGGATGGGGCAATCAGCCCCAGCATTTT
d_call: NA
j_call: TRBJ1-5
v_call: TRBV4-1
clone_size: NA

cdr3_aa: CASSSRGSSTDTQYF
cdr3_nt: TGTGCCAGCAGCTCCCGGGGTAGCAGCACAGATACGCAGTATTTT
d_call: NA
j_call: TRBJ2-3
v_call: TRBV13
clone_size: few

cdr3_aa: CASKRNFGGFDGYTF
cdr3_nt: TGTGCCAGCAAACGGAATTTTGGGGGGTTCGATGGCTACACCTTC
d_call: NA
j_call: TRBJ1-2
v_call: TRBV5-8
clone_size: NA

cdr3_aa: CASRDRDRGQDTEAFF
cdr3_nt: TGTGCCAGCAGGGACCGGGACAGGGGGCAGGACACTGAAGCTTTCTTT
d_call: TRBD1
j_call: TRBJ1-1
v_call: TRBV2
clone_size: NA

cdr3_aa: CASSIADHSGNTIYF
cdr3_nt: TGTGCCAGCAGTATAGCAGACCACTCTGGAAACACCATATATTTT
d_call: NA
j_call: TRBJ1-3
v_call: TRBV6-1
clone_size: NA

cdr3_aa: CASSLGGLKDEKLFF
cdr3_nt: TGCGCCAGCAGCTTGGGAGGGTTGAAGGATGAAAAACTGTTTTTT
d_call: NA
j_call: TRBJ1-4
v_call: TRBV5-1
clone_size: NA

cdr3_aa: CASRTGGAYNSPLHF
cdr3_nt: TGTGCCAGCAGGACAGGGGGCGCCTATAATTCACCCCTCCACTTT
d_call: TRBD1
j_call: TRBJ1-6
v_call: TRBV2
clone_size: NA

cdr3_aa: CASSYRRTGNYGYTF
cdr3_nt: TGTGCCAGCAGCTACAGGCGGACAGGGAACTATGGCTACACCTTC
d_call: TRBD1
j_call: TRBJ1-2
v_call: TRBV11-2
clone_size: NA

cdr3_aa: CAISQGMNTEAFF
cdr3_nt: TGTGCCATCAGCCAGGGGATGAACACTGAAGCTTTCTTT
d_call: NA
j_call: TRBJ1-1
v_call: TRBV10-3
clone_size: NA

cdr3_aa: CASSLSLAAPEQYF
cdr3_nt: TGCGCCAGCAGCCTAAGTTTGGCGGCCCCCGAGCAGTACTTC
d_call: NA
j_call: TRBJ2-7
v_call: TRBV5-1
clone_size: NA

cdr3_aa: CAWSATNYGYTF
cdr3_nt: TGTGCCTGGAGTGCAACTAACTATGGCTACACCTTC
d_call: NA
j_call: TRBJ1-2
v_call: TRBV30
clone_size: once

cdr3_aa: CASSLGLQGARNSPLHF
cdr3_nt: TGTGCCAGCAGCTTGGGGCTACAGGGGGCCAGAAATTCACCCCTCCACTTT
d_call: TRBD1
j_call: TRBJ1-6
v_call: TRBV5-6
clone_size: few

cdr3_aa: CASSEGIMNTEAFF
cdr3_nt: TGTGCCAGCAGTGAGGGCATCATGAACACTGAAGCTTTCTTT
d_call: NA
j_call: TRBJ1-1
v_call: TRBV2
clone_size: NA

cdr3_aa: CASSSNLLRSYEQYF
cdr3_nt: TGTGCCAGCAGTTCCAACCTCCTACGGAGCTACGAGCAGTACTTC
d_call: NA
j_call: TRBJ2-7
v_call: TRBV27
clone_size: few

cdr3_aa: CASRSRTGLTGVQGQFF
cdr3_nt: TGTGCCAGTAGGAGCCGTACGGGACTAACTGGGGTACAAGGGCAGTTCTTC
d_call: TRBD2
j_call: TRBJ2-1
v_call: TRBV19
clone_size: NA

cdr3_aa: CASSSDRRQSNTEAFF
cdr3_nt: TGCGCCAGCAGCTCGGACAGGAGACAATCGAACACTGAAGCTTTCTTT
d_call: TRBD1
j_call: TRBJ1-1
v_call: TRBV5-1
clone_size: NA

cdr3_aa: CATSRASGRPPYEQYF
cdr3_nt: TGTGCCACCAGCAGAGCATCCGGGAGGCCACCTTACGAGCAGTACTTC
d_call: TRBD2
j_call: TRBJ2-7
v_call: TRBV15
clone_size: NA

cdr3_aa: CAWSSTRPFVTGELFF
cdr3_nt: TGTGCCTGGAGTTCGACACGCCCTTTTGTCACCGGGGAGCTGTTTTTT
d_call: NA
j_call: TRBJ2-2
v_call: TRBV30
clone_size: few

cdr3_aa: CASSPLSGGRANEQFF
cdr3_nt: TGTGCCAGCAGCCCTCTTAGCGGGGGCCGGGCCAATGAGCAGTTCTTC
d_call: TRBD2
j_call: TRBJ2-1
v_call: TRBV4-2
clone_size: NA

cdr3_aa: CASSVTQGALGYTF
cdr3_nt: TGCGCCAGCAGCGTTACACAGGGGGCACTGGGCTACACCTTC
d_call: TRBD1
j_call: TRBJ1-2
v_call: TRBV5-1
clone_size: NA

cdr3_aa: CASSLKWDYSYEQYF
cdr3_nt: TGTGCCAGCAGCCTGAAATGGGACTACTCCTACGAGCAGTACTTC
d_call: TRBD2
j_call: TRBJ2-7
v_call: TRBV7-8
clone_size: once

cdr3_aa: CAWSGYRVGTYEQYF
cdr3_nt: TGTGCCTGGAGCGGATACAGGGTCGGGACCTACGAGCAGTACTTC
d_call: NA
j_call: TRBJ2-7
v_call: TRBV30
clone_size: NA

cdr3_aa: CASSPGTERNTIYF
cdr3_nt: TGTGCCAGCAGCCCCGGGACAGAGAGAAACACCATATATTTT
d_call: TRBD1
j_call: TRBJ1-3
v_call: TRBV11-1
clone_size: few

cdr3_aa: CASSLATGGRGYTF
cdr3_nt: TGCGCCAGCAGCTTGGCCACAGGGGGACGAGGCTACACCTTC
d_call: TRBD1
j_call: TRBJ1-2
v_call: TRBV5-1
clone_size: NA

cdr3_aa: CASSLSVLSNQPQHF
cdr3_nt: TGTGCCAGCAGTCTGTCAGTCCTTAGCAATCAGCCCCAGCATTTT
d_call: NA
j_call: TRBJ1-5
v_call: TRBV2
clone_size: NA

cdr3_aa: CASSLQQETQYF
cdr3_nt: TGTGCCAGCAGCTTACAACAAGAGACCCAGTACTTC
d_call: NA
j_call: TRBJ2-5
v_call: TRBV11-1
clone_size: few

cdr3_aa: CASSGPGLVEQYF
cdr3_nt: TGTGCCAGCAGTGGCCCGGGACTAGTCGAGCAGTACTTC
d_call: TRBD2
j_call: TRBJ2-7
v_call: TRBV9
clone_size: NA

cdr3_aa: CASSLFPPGSSGGADTQYF
cdr3_nt: TGCGCCAGCAGCCTCTTCCCTCCGGGGAGTAGCGGGGGGGCAGATACGCAGTATTTT
d_call: TRBD2
j_call: TRBJ2-3
v_call: TRBV4-1
clone_size: NA

cdr3_aa: CASSRGWRDYGYTF
cdr3_nt: TGTGCCAGCAGTAGGGGTTGGAGGGACTATGGCTACACCTTC
d_call: NA
j_call: TRBJ1-2
v_call: TRBV6-5
clone_size: NA

cdr3_aa: CASSLLGAAQGAQYF
cdr3_nt: TGCGCCAGCAGCTTGTTAGGCGCAGCGCAAGGTGCCCAGTACTTC
d_call: NA
j_call: TRBJ2-5
v_call: TRBV5-1
clone_size: NA

cdr3_aa: CASSLVRGRTQETQYF
cdr3_nt: TGTGCCAGCAGCTTAGTAAGGGGGCGTACTCAAGAGACCCAGTACTTC
d_call: TRBD1
j_call: TRBJ2-5
v_call: TRBV7-6
clone_size: few

cdr3_aa: CASKQAGGNQPQHF
cdr3_nt: TGCGCCAGCAAACAGGCGGGAGGCAATCAGCCCCAGCATTTT
d_call: NA
j_call: TRBJ1-5
v_call: TRBV10-2
clone_size: NA

cdr3_aa: CAWSGTRTADTQYF
cdr3_nt: TGTGCCTGGAGCGGGACTAGAACAGCAGATACGCAGTATTTT
d_call: TRBD2
j_call: TRBJ2-3
v_call: TRBV30
clone_size: NA

cdr3_aa: CASSLARGGRGTQYF
cdr3_nt: TGTGCCAGCAGTCTAGCGCGCGGGGGGCGTGGTACGCAGTATTTT
d_call: TRBD2
j_call: TRBJ2-3
v_call: TRBV5-4
clone_size: once

cdr3_aa: CASSKGQGGLFEQYF
cdr3_nt: TGTGCCAGCAGCAAAGGACAGGGCGGCTTATTCGAGCAGTACTTC
d_call: TRBD1
j_call: TRBJ2-7
v_call: TRBV2
clone_size: once

cdr3_aa: CASRQTATYNSPLHF
cdr3_nt: TGTGCCAGTAGGCAAACAGCTACGTATAATTCACCCCTCCACTTT
d_call: NA
j_call: TRBJ1-6
v_call: TRBV19
clone_size: NA

cdr3_aa: CASSHEAGYNRPQHF
cdr3_nt: TGTGCCAGCAGTCATGAGGCGGGGTACAATCGGCCCCAGCATTTT
d_call: NA
j_call: TRBJ1-5
v_call: TRBV27
clone_size: once

cdr3_aa: CASSESSARGEQYF
cdr3_nt: TGTGCCAGCAGTGAATCCTCGGCCCGGGGCGAGCAGTACTTC
d_call: NA
j_call: TRBJ2-7
v_call: TRBV2
clone_size: NA

cdr3_aa: CASSAGGGYEQYF
cdr3_nt: TGCGCCAGCAGCGCGGGCGGGGGATACGAGCAGTACTTC
d_call: TRBD2
j_call: TRBJ2-7
v_call: TRBV5-1
clone_size: NA

cdr3_aa: CSSTGGSGANVLTF
cdr3_nt: TGCAGCTCCACCGGGGGGTCCGGGGCCAACGTCCTGACTTTC
d_call: TRBD2
j_call: TRBJ2-6
v_call: TRBV29-1
clone_size: NA

cdr3_aa: CASSDPGNTEAFF
cdr3_nt: TGTGCCAGCAGTGACCCAGGGAACACTGAAGCTTTCTTT
d_call: NA
j_call: TRBJ1-1
v_call: TRBV6-1
clone_size: few

cdr3_aa: CASSKRDFPWNTEAFF
cdr3_nt: TGTGCCAGCAGCAAGAGGGACTTCCCGTGGAACACTGAAGCTTTCTTT
d_call: NA
j_call: TRBJ1-1
v_call: TRBV27
clone_size: once

cdr3_aa: CASADNGNQPQHF
cdr3_nt: TGTGCCAGCGCGGACAATGGCAATCAGCCCCAGCATTTT
d_call: NA
j_call: TRBJ1-5
v_call: TRBV25-1
clone_size: once

cdr3_aa: CASSREAGLAGGLLSTDTQYF
cdr3_nt: TGTGCCAGCAGCCGAGAGGCGGGACTAGCGGGGGGGCTACTTAGCACAGATACGCAGTATTTT
d_call: TRBD2
j_call: TRBJ2-3
v_call: TRBV4-2
clone_size: NA